The rows below give T cell receptor beta chains drawn from one sample of a study of post-analysis software for immune sequencing data. TCRdb reanalysed the PCR reads using MiXCR and keeps one entry per CDR3 protein. The sample lists about 430,000 distinct CDR3 sequences, 35% to 45% seen once, with less than 8% in the top ten. Input material: blood. The receptors were sampled from a girl aged 2-10 years with multiple sclerosis. Each CDR3 is given with its conserved first and last residue. Each record gives: V gene, D gene, clone size, J gene, CDR3 DNA, CDR3 protein. The D gene is left open where the match is weak. Clone size, where shown, is once, few, many, or a class for clones that have expanded.

TRBV7-2	TRBD2	.	TRBJ2-3	TGTGCCAGCAGCCCCCGACTAGCGGGGACTAGCACAGATACGCAGTATTTT	CASSPRLAGTSTDTQYF
TRBV4-1	.	.	TRBJ2-2	TGCGCCAGCAGCCGAGTCGGCAGGGCGGTTACAGGGGAGCTGTTTTTT	CASSRVGRAVTGELFF
TRBV7-2	.	.	TRBJ2-5	TGTGCCAGCAGCTTACGTCCATACCAAGAGACCCAGTACTTC	CASSLRPYQETQYF
TRBV7-8	TRBD2	few	TRBJ2-5	TGTGCCAGCAGCTTATCCAGCGGGGTTGAGACCCAGTACTTC	CASSLSSGVETQYF
TRBV4-3	.	.	TRBJ2-7	TGCGCCAGCAGCCATGATTTTAGGTTCTACCTAACTTCCTACGAGCAGTACTTC	CASSHDFRFYLTSYEQYF
TRBV18	.	few	TRBJ2-5	TGTGCCAGCTCAGGCGGGATTTTGCAAGAGACCCAGTACTTC	CASSGGILQETQYF
TRBV18	TRBD1	.	TRBJ2-7	TGTGCCAGCTCACCAAGGGGGCGATCCCACGAGCAGTACTTC	CASSPRGRSHEQYF
TRBV7-9	.	.	TRBJ2-1	TGTGCCAGCAGCCTATTTTCTGAGCAGTTCTTC	CASSLFSEQFF
TRBV30	.	few	TRBJ1-5	TGTGCCTGGAGGCAAGGGGCGGGACGCAATCAGCCCCAGCATTTT	CAWRQGAGRNQPQHF
TRBV6-1	TRBD1	many	TRBJ1-2	TGTGCCAGCCGTCAGGGGGATGGCTACACCTTC	CASRQGDGYTF
TRBV12-3/TRBV12-4	.	.	TRBJ1-5	TGTGCCAGCAGTTATATGGAGAATAGCAATCAGCCCCAGCATTTT	CASSYMENSNQPQHF
TRBV12-3/TRBV12-4	.	few	TRBJ1-1	TGTGCCAGCAGTCCTCAGGAGAACACTGAAGCTTTCTTT	CASSPQENTEAFF
TRBV18	.	.	TRBJ2-3	TGTGCCAGCTCACCATATTGGTCAACTAGCACAGATACGCAGTATTTT	CASSPYWSTSTDTQYF
TRBV29-1	.	few	TRBJ2-6	TGCAGCGTTGCGTGGCACCGAGGGTCTGGGGCCAACGTCCTGACTTTC	CSVAWHRGSGANVLTF
TRBV28	.	.	TRBJ2-5	TGTGCCAGCAGTTTACCTCCTGACAGCGCAAGGACCCAGTACTTC	CASSLPPDSARTQYF
TRBV28	.	few	TRBJ2-1	TGTGCCAGCAGTTTTATGGGGGCCGCCTACAATGAGCAGTTCTTC	CASSFMGAAYNEQFF
TRBV7-3	TRBD2	.	TRBJ2-3	TGTGCCAGCAGCCCCCCGGGTAGCGGGAGGGTGTCAGATACGCAGTATTTT	CASSPPGSGRVSDTQYF
TRBV5-1	TRBD1	.	TRBJ2-7	TGCGCCAGCAGCTCTGGACAGGAGACCTACGAGCAGTACTTC	CASSSGQETYEQYF
TRBV2	TRBD1	.	TRBJ2-1	TGTGCCAGCACTCACCGGGACAGCATTCCCTACAATGAGCAGTTCTTC	CASTHRDSIPYNEQFF
TRBV7-2	TRBD1	.	TRBJ1-1	TGTGCCAGCAGCTTGAGGGGGCCGGTAATGAACACTGAAGCTTTCTTT	CASSLRGPVMNTEAFF
TRBV15	.	.	TRBJ2-1	TGTGCCACCAGCAGACCCCTCAATGAGCAGTTCTTC	CATSRPLNEQFF
TRBV5-1	.	.	TRBJ1-1	TGCGCCAGCAGCTTGGCTAGGAATTACATGAACACTGAAGCTTTCTTT	CASSLARNYMNTEAFF
TRBV4-1	TRBD1	few	TRBJ1-2	TGCGCCAGCAGCCAACCGCCGGGACAGTACTATGGCTACACCTTC	CASSQPPGQYYGYTF
TRBV9	.	.	TRBJ1-5	TGTGCCAGCAGCGCCGGGTCTGGGGGGAGCAATCAGCCCCAGCATTTT	CASSAGSGGSNQPQHF
TRBV7-8	TRBD2	.	TRBJ2-4	TGTGCCAGCAGCTTAACCTGGGGACTAGCGGGAGCCAAAAACATTCAGTACTTC	CASSLTWGLAGAKNIQYF
TRBV5-1	.	few	TRBJ1-1	TGCGCCAGCAGCTTGGACAGGTCGAACACTGAAGCTTTCTTT	CASSLDRSNTEAFF
TRBV29-1	TRBD2	.	TRBJ2-7	TGCAGCGTTGAAGATCTCTCCAGCGGGGCCTACGGGCAGTACTTC	CSVEDLSSGAYGQYF
TRBV5-1	TRBD2	.	TRBJ2-7	TGCGCCAGCAGCTTGGGACTAGCAGCCGAGCAGTACTTC	CASSLGLAAEQYF
TRBV9	.	.	TRBJ1-2	TGTGCCAGCAGCGTAGGAACTGACCCGGCGGGTGGCTACACCTTC	CASSVGTDPAGGYTF
TRBV4-2	TRBD2	.	TRBJ2-1	TGTGCCAGCAGCCAAGATCTAGCGGGAGCTAGGAATGAGCAGTTCTTC	CASSQDLAGARNEQFF
TRBV25-1	.	.	TRBJ2-7	TGTGCCAGCAGTGACCCTGGGGGAAAATACGAGCAGTACTTC	CASSDPGGKYEQYF
TRBV20-1	.	few	TRBJ1-2	TGCAGTGCTAGAGGGACAGCCATTTATGGCTACACCTTC	CSARGTAIYGYTF
TRBV29-1	.	.	TRBJ1-2	TGCGGCGTTGACAGGCGCTTTAACTATGGCTACACCTTC	CGVDRRFNYGYTF
TRBV6-2/TRBV6-3	.	few	TRBJ2-5	TGTGCCAGCAGTTACTCGAAAATGGGGACGTGGCAAGAGACCCAGTACTTC	CASSYSKMGTWQETQYF
TRBV7-9	TRBD2	.	TRBJ2-1	TGTGCCAGCTCAACAGCGGGAGGGCCGCATGAGCAGTTCTTC	CASSTAGGPHEQFF
TRBV29-1	TRBD1	many	TRBJ2-7	TGCAGCGTTGTTCCCGGGACAGGGGAACTGACCTACGAGCAGTACTTC	CSVVPGTGELTYEQYF
TRBV9	.	.	TRBJ1-6	TGTGCCAGCAGCGTAACCCCGGGGGACCTCACTAATTCACCCCTCCACTTT	CASSVTPGDLTNSPLHF
TRBV4-2	.	.	TRBJ2-7	TGTGCCAGCAGCCAAGCATGGGATGGAAGCTCCTACGAGCAGTACTTC	CASSQAWDGSSYEQYF
TRBV6-5	.	few	TRBJ1-5	TGTGCCAGCAGTCAAAACAGGGCTAATCAGCCCCAGCATTTT	CASSQNRANQPQHF
TRBV5-1	TRBD1	.	TRBJ2-6	TGCGCCACCTCACCTCGGGACAGAAGAACCTCTGGGGCCAACGTCCTGACTTTC	CATSPRDRRTSGANVLTF
TRBV19	.	few	TRBJ2-7	TGTGCCAGTAGTATGACCAGGGGCTACGAGCAGTACTTC	CASSMTRGYEQYF
TRBV15	TRBD2	.	TRBJ2-5	TGTGCCACCAGCAGAGCGGGACTAGCGGGCGAGACCCAGTACTTC	CATSRAGLAGETQYF